Included here is one T cell receptor beta chain sequence, with context. The CDR3 runs 15 residues. With 5 bases clipped from V and 1 base from J, the junction kept 4 bases outside the gene matches. Germline CDR1 is LNHDA and CDR2 is SQIVND (reference sequence). This entry comes from a study of blood T cell repertoires in COVID-19. The wider study: Acute and convalescent COVID-19 samples came from the United States, Italy and Spain. In each case, the material was cDNA or gDNA derived from T cells, B-cell-depleted T cells, or PBMCs.

In the original workflow: The assay estimated nucleated cells by amplifying reference gene primers. Assay: immunoSEQ multiplex PCR; the TCRdb copy retains only in-frame clones and omits some. Clone size and V and J calls were adopted from that table, with D and trimming inferred from the DNA. In the table there are some 180,000 clones, roughly four fifths of which are singletons. The sample consisted of peripheral blood. The origin of this receptor is a human donor in a cohort sampled during active COVID-19. This chain connects TRBV19 to TRBJ2-3; 9 bases match TRBD1. The CDR3 DNA follows: TGTGCCAGTAGTCGGACAGGGGATGGCACAGATACGCAGTATTTT. It translates to CASSRTGDGTDTQYF. Supplemented by reference TRBV19 and TRBJ2-3, the full variable domain reads DGGITQSPKYLFRKEGQNVTLSCEQNLNHDAMYWYRQDPGQGLRLIYYSQIVNDFQKGDIAEGYSVSREKKESFPLTVTSAQKNPTAFYLCASSRTGDGTDTQYFGPGTRLTVL.